Listed below are T cell receptor beta chains from one sample, sequenced in a study of beta chain features in type 1 diabetes. Sequencing used immunoSEQ multiplex PCR; TCRdb keeps in-frame clones, though not all of them. The sample has a few hundred thousand clones; around 16% are singletons. Specimen: naive CD4+ T cells from blood. Every receptor here comes from a woman in her late teens or twenties in good health. Each CDR3 is given with its conserved first and last residue. A D gene is named only where the DNA matches it firmly. A clone size is listed for some rows: how often the clone was seen (once, few, many), or a class if it is expanded.

clone size: .
J gene: TRBJ2-3
V gene: TRBV5-4
CDR3 length: 16
D gene: .
CDR3 DNA: TGTGCCAGCAGCCCCAGTTCTCGTCGTTACACAGATACGCAGTATTTT
CDR3 protein: CASSPSSRRYTDTQYF

clone size: .
J gene: TRBJ2-7
V gene: TRBV29-1
CDR3 length: 13
D gene: .
CDR3 DNA: TGCAGCGTTGAAAGATCGCTAGGAGCCGAGCAGTACTTC
CDR3 protein: CSVERSLGAEQYF

clone size: few
J gene: TRBJ1-5
V gene: TRBV29-1
CDR3 length: 13
D gene: .
CDR3 DNA: TGCAGCGTTTCGGGACAAGAGAATCAGCCCCAGCATTTT
CDR3 protein: CSVSGQENQPQHF

clone size: few
J gene: TRBJ1-1
V gene: TRBV5-4
CDR3 length: 14
D gene: TRBD1
CDR3 DNA: TGTGCCAGCAGTTTTGGACAGGGAGTCACTGAAGCTTTCTTT
CDR3 protein: CASSFGQGVTEAFF

clone size: few
J gene: TRBJ2-2
V gene: TRBV5-6
CDR3 length: 15
D gene: TRBD2
CDR3 DNA: TGTGCCAGCAGCTTGGGGGCGGGAGCGAGCCGGGAGCTGTTTTTT
CDR3 protein: CASSLGAGASRELFF

clone size: .
J gene: TRBJ2-7
V gene: TRBV11-2
CDR3 length: 16
D gene: TRBD2
CDR3 DNA: TGTGCCAGCAGCTCCAGGAGCGGGAGGGCCCTCTACGAGCAGTACTTC
CDR3 protein: CASSSRSGRALYEQYF

clone size: few
J gene: TRBJ2-7
V gene: TRBV19
CDR3 length: 16
D gene: .
CDR3 DNA: TGTGCCAGTAGTATGGGGGCCGGTCGGGATTCCTACGAGCAGTACTTC
CDR3 protein: CASSMGAGRDSYEQYF

clone size: .
J gene: TRBJ2-3
V gene: TRBV19
CDR3 length: 12
D gene: .
CDR3 DNA: TGTGCCAGTAGTATGTTCCTAGATACGCAGTATTTT
CDR3 protein: CASSMFLDTQYF

clone size: .
J gene: TRBJ2-1
V gene: TRBV7-2
CDR3 length: 13
D gene: .
CDR3 DNA: TGTGCCAGCAGCTTTGAGATCCCCAATGAGCAGTTCTTC
CDR3 protein: CASSFEIPNEQFF

clone size: .
J gene: TRBJ2-5
V gene: TRBV9
CDR3 length: 15
D gene: .
CDR3 DNA: TGTGCCAGCAGCGTTCTAGGGGGGGGCCGGGAGACCCAGTACTTC
CDR3 protein: CASSVLGGGRETQYF

clone size: few
J gene: TRBJ2-2
V gene: TRBV30
CDR3 length: 15
D gene: .
CDR3 DNA: TGTGCCTGGAGTGTGGGGCACCGGGACACCGGGGAGCTGTTTTTT
CDR3 protein: CAWSVGHRDTGELFF

clone size: .
J gene: TRBJ1-4
V gene: TRBV7-2
CDR3 length: 15
D gene: .
CDR3 DNA: TGTGCCAGCAGCTTACTCCCGGGGGGTAATGAAAAACTGTTTTTT
CDR3 protein: CASSLLPGGNEKLFF

clone size: .
J gene: TRBJ2-1
V gene: TRBV7-2
CDR3 length: 15
D gene: .
CDR3 DNA: TGTGCCAGCAGCTTAGCACTAGTAGAGGGCAATGAGCAGTTCTTC
CDR3 protein: CASSLALVEGNEQFF

clone size: .
J gene: TRBJ1-2
V gene: TRBV27
CDR3 length: 15
D gene: .
CDR3 DNA: TGTGCCAGCAGTTTGGCCCAGACAGCCAACTATGGCTACACCTTC
CDR3 protein: CASSLAQTANYGYTF

clone size: few
J gene: TRBJ2-5
V gene: TRBV18
CDR3 length: 13
D gene: .
CDR3 DNA: TGTGCCAGCTCACTACCGGGGAGAGAGACCCAGTACTTC
CDR3 protein: CASSLPGRETQYF

clone size: few
J gene: TRBJ1-2
V gene: TRBV29-1
CDR3 length: 15
D gene: TRBD1
CDR3 DNA: TGCAGCGTTTTGCAAGCTGGGACAGGGAGCTATGGCTACACCTTC
CDR3 protein: CSVLQAGTGSYGYTF

clone size: .
J gene: TRBJ2-1
V gene: TRBV5-1
CDR3 length: 16
D gene: TRBD2
CDR3 DNA: TGCGCCAGCAGCTTCGTCCCCGTAGCGGGTTATCAGGAAGGGGTCTTC
CDR3 protein: CASSFVPVAGYQEGVF

clone size: .
J gene: TRBJ2-5
V gene: TRBV7-9
CDR3 length: 16
D gene: TRBD2
CDR3 DNA: TGTGCCAGCAGCTTAGGCCCGGGACTAGAAGAAGAGACCCAGTACTTC
CDR3 protein: CASSLGPGLEEETQYF

clone size: .
J gene: TRBJ1-2
V gene: TRBV30
CDR3 length: 11
D gene: .
CDR3 DNA: TGTGCCTGGAGTGGAGGAAAGGGCTACACCTTC
CDR3 protein: CAWSGGKGYTF

clone size: .
J gene: TRBJ1-5
V gene: TRBV18
CDR3 length: 13
D gene: TRBD1
CDR3 DNA: TGTGCCAGCTCACCGACAGGGAATCAGCCCCAGCATTTT
CDR3 protein: CASSPTGNQPQHF

clone size: few
J gene: TRBJ1-5
V gene: TRBV6-5
CDR3 length: 15
D gene: .
CDR3 DNA: TGTGCCAGCAGTATACGGGCGGGGTTAGCTCAGCCCCAGCATTTT
CDR3 protein: CASSIRAGLAQPQHF

clone size: .
J gene: TRBJ1-5
V gene: TRBV10-3
CDR3 length: 14
D gene: TRBD1
CDR3 DNA: TGTGCCATCAAGGGACAGGGGGCGCGACAGCCCCAGCATTTT
CDR3 protein: CAIKGQGARQPQHF

clone size: .
J gene: TRBJ2-2
V gene: TRBV19
CDR3 length: 14
D gene: .
CDR3 DNA: TGTGCCAGTAAGAAAGGGGATGCCACCGGGGAGCTGTTTTTT
CDR3 protein: CASKKGDATGELFF

clone size: few
J gene: TRBJ2-7
V gene: TRBV19
CDR3 length: 15
D gene: .
CDR3 DNA: TGTGCCAGTAGTACCTTGGACAGCCGCTTCTACGAGCAGTACTTC
CDR3 protein: CASSTLDSRFYEQYF

clone size: few
J gene: TRBJ2-4
V gene: TRBV9
CDR3 length: 14
D gene: TRBD1
CDR3 DNA: TGTGCCAGCAGCCCGTCCGGGACAGAAAACATTCAGTACTTC
CDR3 protein: CASSPSGTENIQYF

clone size: .
J gene: TRBJ2-7
V gene: TRBV4-3
CDR3 length: 14
D gene: .
CDR3 DNA: TGCGCCAGCAGCCTGGAGGCGGGCACCTACGAGCAGTACTTC
CDR3 protein: CASSLEAGTYEQYF